A single sample is the source of the 11 T cell receptor beta chains below, sequenced in a study of CD8 T cells in Susac syndrome. RNA amounts of about 0.5 to 1 ug underwent reverse transcription with random hexamers. In TCRdb, the immunoSEQ multiplex PCR reads were re-called with MiXCR into one record per CDR3 protein. The data hold 250,000 to 300,000 distinct CDR3 sequences, with roughly 85% observed a single time. What was sequenced was CD8+ T cells from PBMCs. The receptors were sampled from a human donor with multiple sclerosis.

This clonotype occurred once. The chain carries TRBV11-2 and TRBJ1-2; D gene unclear. The CDR3 consists of 13 residues. Germline V gene lookup returns CDR1 SGHAT and CDR2 FQNNGV. V was pared by 5 bases and J by 8 bases, with 15 bases between. CDR3 coding DNA: TGTGCCAGCAGCCTTGGACCGGCGCTAGGCTACACCTTC. Translating it yields CASSLGPALGYTF.

This chain links TRBV7-9 with TRBJ1-1, with a tentative D call TRBD1 (6 bases). V lost 3 bases to trimming and J lost 7 bases, with 15 bases between them. The length of the CDR3 is 14 residues. In germline, CDR1 is SEHNR, CDR2 FQNEAQ (reference sequence). CDR3 sequence: CASSFEGGRIEAFF. CDR3 bases: TGTGCCAGCAGCTTTGAGGGGGGCAGGATTGAAGCTTTCTTT.

This chain links TRBV7-9 with TRBJ1-2; 7 bases are a match to TRBD1. Trimming took 5 bases from V and 4 from J; bases not matched to a gene: 13. Per the germline V gene, CDR1 is SEHNR and CDR2 is FQNEAQ (reference sequence). The CDR3 runs to 16 residues. The DNA of the CDR3 is TGTGCCAGCAGCCCTCAAGCGGGACAGCCATTCTATGGCTACACCTTC. It specifies CASSPQAGQPFYGYTF.

In DNA, the CDR3 is TGTGCCAGCAGCTTGATTGGGTGGGGACAGGGTAGAGAGCAGTACTTC. Amino acid sequence: CASSLIGWGQGREQYF. V usage is TRBV7-8 and J usage is TRBJ2-7, with 9 bases that match TRBD1. CDR3 length: 16 residues. The germline V gene has CDR1 SGHVS and CDR2 FQNEAQ. Trimming at V came to 3 bases and at J to 7 bases, leaving 13 bases not matched to a gene.

The chain joins TRBV19 to TRBJ2-7; D call uncertain. Germline values: CDR1 LNHDA, CDR2 SQIVND (reference sequence). V lost 5 bases to trimming and J lost 3 bases, with 17 bases between them. This CDR3 contains 15 residues. The CDR3 nucleotides read TGTGCCAGTAGTCCTCTAATCTTGGAAAGCTACGAGCAGTACTTC. It yields the protein CASSPLILESYEQYF.

In this sample, this clonotype turned up once. The chain recombines TRBV5-6 with TRBJ1-1; maybe TRBD1 (5 bases). Trimming pared 3 bases from V and 3 bases from J, leaving 15 bases between. The CDR3 runs 15 residues. Germline loops: CDR1 SGHDT, CDR2 YYEEEE. The CDR3: CASSSARGVDTEAFF. As DNA, the CDR3 is TGTGCCAGCAGCTCGGCGAGGGGCGTGGACACTGAAGCTTTCTTT. Combining the CDR3 with reference TRBV5-6 and TRBJ1-1 gives the whole variable domain DAGVTQSPTHLIKTRGQQVTLRCSPKSGHDTVSWYQQALGQGPQFIFQYYEEEERQRGNFPDRFSGHQFPNYSSELNVNALLLGDSALYLCASSSARGVDTEAFFGQGTRLTVV.

This clonotype showed up just a few times. The genes are TRBV6-5 and TRBJ2-5, with 9 bases lining up with TRBD1. The ends lost 0 bases at V and 4 bases at J; junction bases unmatched: 6. CDR3 length: 16 amino acids. From germline, CDR1 is MNHEY and CDR2 SVGAGI. The CDR3: CASSYSGQGWGETQYF. The CDR3, as DNA: TGTGCCAGCAGTTACTCGGGACAGGGCTGGGGAGAGACCCAGTACTTC.

The chain employs TRBV27 and TRBJ1-5, with D unresolved. Germline CDR1 is MNHEY and CDR2 is SMNVEV (reference sequence). Trimming removed 5 bases at V and 0 bases at J, with 14 bases between. This CDR3 comprises 16 residues. The DNA for the CDR3 is TGTGCCAGCAGTCTGGGTATTGGGTCTAGCAATCAGCCCCAGCATTTT. It translates to CASSLGIGSSNQPQHF.

The count of this clonotype is one. This sequence joins TRBV7-8 and TRBJ2-3; unclear D gene. The CDR3 is 14 residues long. Trimming took 2 bases from V and 6 from J, leaving 12 bases between them. Germline CDR1 SGHVS, CDR2 FQNEAQ. In DNA form, the CDR3 reads TGTGCCAGCAGCTTATCGTTGGGGTTGGATACGCAGTATTTT. The encoded protein is CASSLSLGLDTQYF.

This chain joins TRBV12-3 or TRBV12-4 and TRBJ1-6; 7 bases are a match to TRBD1. The CDR3 contains 15 residues. The trim removed 3 bases at V and 12 bases at J, leaving 11 bases unmatched. CDR3 amino acids: CASSFEGAVGEPLHF. The CDR3 DNA is TGTGCCAGCAGTTTTGAGGGGGCGGTTGGAGAACCCCTCCACTTT.

This sequence joins TRBV7-2 and TRBJ1-4, with 7 positions matching TRBD1. The J segment lost 1 base and the V segment lost 1 base, leaving 9 bases of the junction unmatched. The CDR3 contains 18 residues. The germline V gene encodes CDR1 SGHTA and CDR2 FQGNSA. This CDR3 reads CASSLVFQGVLTNEKLFF. CDR3 bases: TGTGCCAGCAGCTTAGTCTTCCAGGGGGTCTTAACTAATGAAAAACTGTTTTTT.